Described below is a single T cell receptor beta chain sequence and its context. This specimen belongs to a study of siplizumab effects on memory and regulatory T cells. TCRdb's copy holds only in-frame clones and misses some; the assay was immunoSEQ multiplex PCR. The sample consists of about 100,000 clones, around 94% of them appearing once. Germline-derived CDR1 and CDR2 are SGHKS and YYEKEE (reference sequence). Trimming pared 0 bases from V and 2 bases from J, leaving 6 bases between. CDR3 length: 15 amino acids. This TCR derives from a human donor in good health. Sequencing input: Tregs sorted from blood. The V gene is TRBV5-5, the J gene TRBJ2-6, with D tentatively TRBD1 or TRBD2 (5 bases each). This chain's CDR3 is CASSLAGPGANVLTF. The DNA of the CDR3 is TGTGCCAGCAGCTTGGCGGGGCCTGGGGCCAACGTCCTGACTTTC. The whole variable domain, filled in from reference TRBV5-5 and TRBJ2-6, reads DAGVTQSPTHLIKTRGQQVTLRCSPISGHKSVSWYQQVLGQGPQFIFQYYEKEERGRGNFPDRFSARQFPNYSSELNVNALLLGDSALYLCASSLAGPGANVLTFGAGSRLTVL.